What follows describes a single T cell receptor (beta chain). Its antigen is unknown. The data are from a study of shared clonotypes between healthy human individuals. Broader study findings: Non-shared clonotypes showed lower generation probabilities than clonotypes common to all four donors. In general, naive subsets displayed greater estimated richness than memory subsets did.

The CDR3 loop spans 13 amino acids. Trimming shortened V by 5 bases and J by 7 bases, and 15 bases separated the two germline ends. Germline CDR1 and CDR2: LNHNV and YYDKDF (reference sequence). The table came from immunoSEQ multiplex PCR; TCRdb's copy has only in-frame clones and leaves some out. The data hold more than 1.2 million clones, with about 98.5% observed a single time. This sequence originates from a young man in good health. Sequencing was carried out using naive CD4+ T cells sorted from blood. Subset specified: CD45RA+ positively selected. The chain has TRBV15 and TRBJ2-7; TRBD1 might be the D (6 bases). The chain's CDR3 is CATSPQGPKEQYF. In nucleotides, the CDR3 is TGTGCCACCAGCCCACAGGGTCCCAAGGAGCAGTACTTC. Full variable domain (rest looked up from reference TRBV15 and TRBJ2-7): DAMVIQNPRYQVTQFGKPVTLSCSQTLNHNVMYWYQQKSSQAPKLLFHYYDKDFNNEADTPDNFQSRRPNTSFCFLDIRSPGLGDTAMYLCATSPQGPKEQYFGPGTRLTVT.